Reported below is one T cell receptor (beta chain). Antigen: not known. This record belongs to a study of cytomegalovirus exposure and HLA in healthy donors. Points from the study as a whole: The study recorded more than 150 TCR beta chains that were cytomegalovirus-associated.

This table comes from immunoSEQ multiplex PCR, and its TCRdb copy is limited to in-frame clones, with some not included. The sample yields approximately 230,000 clones, roughly nine tenths seen once. This TCR was recovered from a man between 18 and 35 years old in good health and CMV-seropositive. The specimen was PBMCs.

For the CDR3, the DNA is TGTGCCTGGAGTGTAATGATTAACTATGGCTACACCTTC. Encoded protein: CAWSVMINYGYTF. The chain carries TRBV30 and TRBJ1-2; D is undetermined. The V and J ends lost 0 bases and 1 base respectively, with 6 bases between them. The CDR3 covers 13 residues. Per the germline V gene, CDR1 is GTSNPN and CDR2 is SVGIG (reference sequence).